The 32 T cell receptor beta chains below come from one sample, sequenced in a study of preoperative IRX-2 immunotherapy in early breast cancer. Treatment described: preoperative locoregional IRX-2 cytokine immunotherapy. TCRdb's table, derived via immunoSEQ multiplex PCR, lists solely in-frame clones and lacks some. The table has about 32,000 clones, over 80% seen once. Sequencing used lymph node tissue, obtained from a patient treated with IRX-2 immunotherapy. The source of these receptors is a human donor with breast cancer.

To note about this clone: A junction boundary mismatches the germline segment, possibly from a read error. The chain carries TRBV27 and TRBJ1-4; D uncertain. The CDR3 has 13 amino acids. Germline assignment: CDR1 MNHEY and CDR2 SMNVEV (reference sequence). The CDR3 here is CAISEQTGEKLFF. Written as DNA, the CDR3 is TGTGCCATCAGTGAACAGACGGGTGAAAAACTGTTTTTT.

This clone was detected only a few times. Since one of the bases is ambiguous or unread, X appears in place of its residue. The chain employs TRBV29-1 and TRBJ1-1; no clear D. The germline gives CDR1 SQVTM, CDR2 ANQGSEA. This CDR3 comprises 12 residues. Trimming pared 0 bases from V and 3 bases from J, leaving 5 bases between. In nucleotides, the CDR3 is TGCAGCGTTGAAGATCMGTACACTGAAGCTTTCTTT. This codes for CSVEDXYTEAFF.

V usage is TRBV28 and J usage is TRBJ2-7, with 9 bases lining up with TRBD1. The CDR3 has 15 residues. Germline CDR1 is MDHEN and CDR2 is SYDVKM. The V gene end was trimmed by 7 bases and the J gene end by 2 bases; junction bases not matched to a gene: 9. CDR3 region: CASISTRQGAYEQYF. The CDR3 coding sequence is TGTGCCAGCATCAGCACCCGACAGGGGGCCTACGAGCAGTACTTC.

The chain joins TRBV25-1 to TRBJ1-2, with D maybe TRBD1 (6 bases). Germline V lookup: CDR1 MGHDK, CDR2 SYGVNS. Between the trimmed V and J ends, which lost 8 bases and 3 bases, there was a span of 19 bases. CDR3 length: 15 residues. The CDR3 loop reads CASSEGEGGYYGYTF. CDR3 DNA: TGTGCCAGCTCCGAGGGGGAGGGTGGTTACTATGGCTACACCTTC.

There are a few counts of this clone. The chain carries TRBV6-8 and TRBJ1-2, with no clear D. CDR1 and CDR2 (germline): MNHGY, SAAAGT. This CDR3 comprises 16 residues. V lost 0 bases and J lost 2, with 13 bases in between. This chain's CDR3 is CASSYSKGRSNYGYTF. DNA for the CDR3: TGTGCCAGCAGTTACTCAAAAGGCAGATCCAACTATGGCTACACCTTC.

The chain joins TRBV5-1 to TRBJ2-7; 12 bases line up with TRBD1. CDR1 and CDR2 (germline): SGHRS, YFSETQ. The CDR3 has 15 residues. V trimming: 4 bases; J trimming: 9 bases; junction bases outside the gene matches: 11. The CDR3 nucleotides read TGCGCCAGCAGCGCGGGACAGGGGGCGCAGGAGGGGCAGTACTTC. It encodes CASSAGQGAQEGQYF.

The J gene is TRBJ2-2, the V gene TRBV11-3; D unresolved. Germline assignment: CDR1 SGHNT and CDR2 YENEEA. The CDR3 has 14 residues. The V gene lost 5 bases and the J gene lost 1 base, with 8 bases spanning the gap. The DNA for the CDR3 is TGTGCCAGCAGCCAGACAAGGAACACCGGGGAGCTGTTTTTT. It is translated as CASSQTRNTGELFF.

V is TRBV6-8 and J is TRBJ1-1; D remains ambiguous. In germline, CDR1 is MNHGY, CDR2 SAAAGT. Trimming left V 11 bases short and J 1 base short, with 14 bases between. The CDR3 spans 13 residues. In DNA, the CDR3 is TGTGCCTCCCAGCGGCGAACGAACACTGAAGCTTTCTTT. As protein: CASQRRTNTEAFF.

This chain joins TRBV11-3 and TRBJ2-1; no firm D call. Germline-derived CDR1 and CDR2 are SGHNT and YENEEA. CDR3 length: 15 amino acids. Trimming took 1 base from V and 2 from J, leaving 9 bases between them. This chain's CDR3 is CASSLVLDPYNEQFF. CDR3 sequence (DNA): TGTGCCAGCAGCTTAGTGTTAGACCCCTACAATGAGCAGTTCTTC.

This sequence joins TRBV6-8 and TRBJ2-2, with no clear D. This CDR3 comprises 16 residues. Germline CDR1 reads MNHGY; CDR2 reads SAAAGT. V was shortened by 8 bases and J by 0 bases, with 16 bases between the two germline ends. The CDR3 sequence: CASGLGRIANTGELFF. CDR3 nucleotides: TGTGCCAGCGGCCTCGGGCGGATCGCGAACACCGGGGAGCTGTTTTTT.

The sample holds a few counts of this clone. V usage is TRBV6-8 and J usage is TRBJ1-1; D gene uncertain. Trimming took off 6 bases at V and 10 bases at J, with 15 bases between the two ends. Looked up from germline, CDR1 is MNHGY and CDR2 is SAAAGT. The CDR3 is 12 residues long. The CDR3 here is CASRPSFPSAFF. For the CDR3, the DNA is TGTGCCAGCAGGCCTTCGTTTCCGTCAGCTTTCTTT.

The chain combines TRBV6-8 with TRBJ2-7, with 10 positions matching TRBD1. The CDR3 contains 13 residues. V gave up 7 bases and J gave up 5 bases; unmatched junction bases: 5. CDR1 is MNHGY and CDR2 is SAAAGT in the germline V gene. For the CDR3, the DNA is TGTGCCAGCAAGGACAGGGGGAGCCACGAGCAGTACTTC. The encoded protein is CASKDRGSHEQYF.

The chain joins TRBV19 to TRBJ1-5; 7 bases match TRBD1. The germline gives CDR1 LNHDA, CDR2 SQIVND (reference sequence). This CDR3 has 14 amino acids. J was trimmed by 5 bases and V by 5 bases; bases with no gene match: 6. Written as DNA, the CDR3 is TGTGCCAGTAGTCCGGACAGGCCTTATCAGCCCCAGCATTTT. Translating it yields CASSPDRPYQPQHF.

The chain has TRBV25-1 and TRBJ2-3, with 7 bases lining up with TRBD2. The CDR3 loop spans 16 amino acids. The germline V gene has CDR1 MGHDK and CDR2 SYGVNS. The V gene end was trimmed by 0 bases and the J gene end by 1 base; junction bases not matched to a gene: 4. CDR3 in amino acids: CASSEYLGGGTDTQYF. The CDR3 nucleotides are TGTGCCAGCAGTGAATATCTTGGGGGGGGCACAGATACGCAGTATTTT.

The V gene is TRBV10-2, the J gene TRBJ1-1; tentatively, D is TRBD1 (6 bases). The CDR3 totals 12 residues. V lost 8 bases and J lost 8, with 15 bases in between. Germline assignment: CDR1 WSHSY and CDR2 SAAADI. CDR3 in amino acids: CASQDLDREAFF. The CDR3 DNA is TGCGCCAGCCAAGACCTAGACAGGGAAGCTTTCTTT.

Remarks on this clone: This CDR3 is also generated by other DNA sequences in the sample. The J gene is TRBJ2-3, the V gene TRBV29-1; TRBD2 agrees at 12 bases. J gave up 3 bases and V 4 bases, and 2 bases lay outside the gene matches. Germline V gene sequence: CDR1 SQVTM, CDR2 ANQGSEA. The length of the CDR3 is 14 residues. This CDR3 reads CSVATSGSTDTQYF. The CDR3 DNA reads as TGCAGCGTTGCGACTAGCGGGAGTACAGATACGCAGTATTTT.

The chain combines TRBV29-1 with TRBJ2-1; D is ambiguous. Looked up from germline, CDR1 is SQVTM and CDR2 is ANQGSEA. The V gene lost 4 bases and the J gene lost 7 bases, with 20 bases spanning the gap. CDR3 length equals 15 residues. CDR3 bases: TGCAGCGTTGCCTACCGTTCCCTCCGTGGGAATGAGCAGTTCTTC. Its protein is CSVAYRSLRGNEQFF.

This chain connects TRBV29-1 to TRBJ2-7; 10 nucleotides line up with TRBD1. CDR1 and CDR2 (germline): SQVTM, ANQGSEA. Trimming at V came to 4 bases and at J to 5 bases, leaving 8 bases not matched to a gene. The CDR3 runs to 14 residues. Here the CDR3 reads CSVVRDRGPNEQYF. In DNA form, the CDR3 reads TGCAGCGTTGTCCGGGACAGGGGCCCCAACGAGCAGTACTTC.

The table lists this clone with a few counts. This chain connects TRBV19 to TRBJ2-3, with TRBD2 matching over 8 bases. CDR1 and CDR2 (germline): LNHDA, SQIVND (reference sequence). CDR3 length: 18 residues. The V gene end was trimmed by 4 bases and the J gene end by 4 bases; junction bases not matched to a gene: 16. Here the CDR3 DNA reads TGTGCCAGTAGTACGGGGTGGCCGGAAGCGGGAGATGCAGATACGCAGTATTTT. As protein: CASSTGWPEAGDADTQYF. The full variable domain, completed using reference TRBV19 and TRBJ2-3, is DGGITQSPKYLFRKEGQNVTLSCEQNLNHDAMYWYRQDPGQGLRLIYYSQIVNDFQKGDIAEGYSVSREKKESFPLTVTSAQKNPTAFYLCASSTGWPEAGDADTQYFGPGTRLTVL.

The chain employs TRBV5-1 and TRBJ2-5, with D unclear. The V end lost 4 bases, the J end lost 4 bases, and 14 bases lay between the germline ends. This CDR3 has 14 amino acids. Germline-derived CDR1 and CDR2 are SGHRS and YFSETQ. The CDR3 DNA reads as TGCGCCAGCAGCCTCTCGAAGCCGGGAGAGACCCAGTACTTC. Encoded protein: CASSLSKPGETQYF.

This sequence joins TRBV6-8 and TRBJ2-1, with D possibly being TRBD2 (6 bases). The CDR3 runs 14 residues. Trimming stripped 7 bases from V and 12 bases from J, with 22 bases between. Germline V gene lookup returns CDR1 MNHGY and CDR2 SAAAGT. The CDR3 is CASTGVLTKGRQFF. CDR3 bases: TGTGCCAGCACGGGGGTTCTTACCAAGGGACGGCAGTTCTTC.

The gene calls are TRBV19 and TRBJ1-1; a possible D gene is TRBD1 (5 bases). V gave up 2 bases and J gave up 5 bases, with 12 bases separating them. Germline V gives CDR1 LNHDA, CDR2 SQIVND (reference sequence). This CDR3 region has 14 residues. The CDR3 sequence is CASSINQGRTEAFF. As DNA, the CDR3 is TGTGCCAGTAGTATAAATCAGGGCCGGACTGAAGCTTTCTTT.

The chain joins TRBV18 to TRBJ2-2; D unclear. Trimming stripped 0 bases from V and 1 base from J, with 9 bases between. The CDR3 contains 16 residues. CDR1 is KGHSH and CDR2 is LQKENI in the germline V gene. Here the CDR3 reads CASSPPASLNTGELFF. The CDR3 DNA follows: TGTGCCAGCTCACCACCCGCAAGCCTGAACACCGGGGAGCTGTTTTTT.

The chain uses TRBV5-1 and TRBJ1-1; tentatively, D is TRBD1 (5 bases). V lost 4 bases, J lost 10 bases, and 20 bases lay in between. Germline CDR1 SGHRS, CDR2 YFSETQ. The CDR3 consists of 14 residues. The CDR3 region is CASSHIGTSPSAFF. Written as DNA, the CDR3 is TGCGCCAGCAGCCACATTGGGACTAGCCCTTCAGCTTTCTTT.

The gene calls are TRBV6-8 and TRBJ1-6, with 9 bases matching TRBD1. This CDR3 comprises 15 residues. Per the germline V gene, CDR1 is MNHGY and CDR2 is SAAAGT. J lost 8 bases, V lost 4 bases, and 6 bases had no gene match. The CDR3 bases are TGTGCCAGCAGTTTGATGGGACAGGGTTATTCACCCCTCCACTTT. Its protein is CASSLMGQGYSPLHF.

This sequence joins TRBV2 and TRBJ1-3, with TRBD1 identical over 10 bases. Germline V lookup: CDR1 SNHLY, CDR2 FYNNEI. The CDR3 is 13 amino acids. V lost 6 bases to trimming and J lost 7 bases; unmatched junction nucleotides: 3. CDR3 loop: CASRVDRGNTIYF. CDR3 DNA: TGTGCCAGCAGAGTGGACAGGGGGAACACCATATATTTT. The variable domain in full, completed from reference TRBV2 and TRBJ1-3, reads EPEVTQTPSHQVTQMGQEVILRCVPISNHLYFYWYRQILGQKVEFLVSFYNNEISEKSEIFDDQFSVERPDGSNFTLKIRSTKLEDSAMYFCASRVDRGNTIYFGEGSWLTVV.

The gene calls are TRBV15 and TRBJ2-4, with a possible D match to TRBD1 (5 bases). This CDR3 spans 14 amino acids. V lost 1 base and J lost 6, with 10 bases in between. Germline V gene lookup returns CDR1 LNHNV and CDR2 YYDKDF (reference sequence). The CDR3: CATSRGWGLNIQYF. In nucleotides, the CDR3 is TGTGCCACCAGCAGAGGGTGGGGCCTAAACATTCAGTACTTC.

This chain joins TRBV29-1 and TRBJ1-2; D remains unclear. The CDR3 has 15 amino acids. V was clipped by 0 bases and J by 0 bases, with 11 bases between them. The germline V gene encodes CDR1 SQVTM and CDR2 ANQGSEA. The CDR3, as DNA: TGCAGCGTTGAAGATCGAAAGGTTACTAACTATGGCTACACCTTC. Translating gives CSVEDRKVTNYGYTF.

The CDR3 nucleotides are TGCGCCAGCAGCCAAGAGTACGGTGAAGCTTTCTTT. It specifies CASSQEYGEAFF. The chain has TRBV4-1 and TRBJ1-1; D is uncertain. V lost 0 bases and J lost 7, with 6 bases in between. Germline CDR1 reads MGHRA; CDR2 reads YSYEKL. CDR3 length: 12 amino acids.

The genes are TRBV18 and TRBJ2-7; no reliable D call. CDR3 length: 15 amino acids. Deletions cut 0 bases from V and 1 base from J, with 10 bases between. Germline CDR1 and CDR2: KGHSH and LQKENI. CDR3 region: CASSPPGSVSYEQYF. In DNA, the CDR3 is TGTGCCAGCTCACCACCGGGATCAGTATCCTACGAGCAGTACTTC.

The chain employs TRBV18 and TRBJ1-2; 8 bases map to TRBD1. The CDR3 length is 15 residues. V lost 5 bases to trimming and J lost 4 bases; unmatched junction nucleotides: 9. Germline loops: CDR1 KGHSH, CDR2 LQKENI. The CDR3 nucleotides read TGTGCCAGCTCAAACGGACAGGGCCCTGCCTATGGCTACACCTTC. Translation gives CASSNGQGPAYGYTF.

In DNA, the CDR3 is TGTGCCATCAGTGTCAGCATGAACACTGAAGCTTTCTTT. This encodes CAISVSMNTEAFF. The chain links TRBV10-3 to TRBJ1-1, with D unclear. Trimming pared 4 bases from V and 0 bases from J, leaving 6 bases between. From germline, CDR1 is ENHRY and CDR2 SYGVKD. This CDR3 is 13 amino acids long.